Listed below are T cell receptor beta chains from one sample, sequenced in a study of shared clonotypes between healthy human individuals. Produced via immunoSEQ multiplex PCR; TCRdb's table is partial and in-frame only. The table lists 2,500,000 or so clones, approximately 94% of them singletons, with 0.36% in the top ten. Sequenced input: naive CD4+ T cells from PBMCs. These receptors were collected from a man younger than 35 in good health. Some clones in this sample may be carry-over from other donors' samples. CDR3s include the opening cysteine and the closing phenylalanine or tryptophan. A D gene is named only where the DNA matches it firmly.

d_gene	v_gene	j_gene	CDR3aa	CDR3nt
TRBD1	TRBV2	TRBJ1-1	CASRGQQNTEAFF	TGTGCCAGCAGGGGACAGCAGAACACTGAAGCTTTCTTT
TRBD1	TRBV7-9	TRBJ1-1	CASSIRGEGSGTEAFF	TGTGCCAGCAGCATCAGGGGGGAGGGTTCGGGCACTGAAGCTTTCTTT
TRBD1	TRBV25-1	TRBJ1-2	CASSDRTGLDYGYTF	TGTGCCAGCAGTGACCGGACAGGGTTGGACTATGGCTACACCTTC
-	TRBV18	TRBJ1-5	CASSLQRAILEGNQPQHF	TGTGCCAGCTCACTGCAGAGGGCGATCCTGGAGGGCAATCAGCCCCAGCATTTT
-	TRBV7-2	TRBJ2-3	CASSFGPGDTQYF	TGTGCCAGCAGCTTTGGGCCGGGAGATACGCAGTATTTT
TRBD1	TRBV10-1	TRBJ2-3	CASKRQGYSTDTQYF	TGCGCCAGCAAACGACAGGGTTACAGCACAGATACGCAGTATTTT
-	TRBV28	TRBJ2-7	CASSYPDFYEQYF	TGTGCCAGCAGTTACCCGGACTTTTACGAGCAGTACTTC
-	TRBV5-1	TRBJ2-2	CACQRNLNTGELFF	TGCGCCTGCCAACGGAACCTGAACACCGGGGAGCTGTTTTTT
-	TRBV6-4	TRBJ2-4	CASSVGWGNIQYF	TGTGCCAGCAGTGTCGGCTGGGGGAACATTCAGTACTTC
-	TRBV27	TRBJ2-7	CASSLRMGEQYF	TGTGCCAGCAGTCTCCGGATGGGCGAGCAGTACTTC
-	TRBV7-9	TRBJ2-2	CATRAGQITGELFF	TGTGCTACGAGGGCAGGACAGATCACCGGGGAGCTGTTTTTT
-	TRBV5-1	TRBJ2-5	CASSREETQYF	TGCGCCAGCAGCAGGGAAGAGACCCAGTACTTC
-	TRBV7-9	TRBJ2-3	CASSPKGGNTDTQYF	TGTGCCAGCAGCCCCAAGGGCGGAAACACAGATACGCAGTATTTT